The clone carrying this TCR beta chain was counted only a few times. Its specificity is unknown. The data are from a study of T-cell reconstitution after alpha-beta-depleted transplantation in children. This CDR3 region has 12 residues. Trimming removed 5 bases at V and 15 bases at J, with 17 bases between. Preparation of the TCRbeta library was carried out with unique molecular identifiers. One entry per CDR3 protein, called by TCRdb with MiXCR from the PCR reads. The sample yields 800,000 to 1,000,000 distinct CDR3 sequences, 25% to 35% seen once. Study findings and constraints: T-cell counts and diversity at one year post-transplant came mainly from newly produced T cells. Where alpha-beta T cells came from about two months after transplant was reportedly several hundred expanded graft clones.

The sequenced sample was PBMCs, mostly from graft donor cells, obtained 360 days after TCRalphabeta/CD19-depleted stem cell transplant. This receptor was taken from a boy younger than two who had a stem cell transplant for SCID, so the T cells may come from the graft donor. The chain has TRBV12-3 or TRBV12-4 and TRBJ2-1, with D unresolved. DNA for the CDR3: TGTGCCAGCAGTCCAAATGTAATACGACGGTTCTTC. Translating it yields CASSPNVIRRFF.